These 13 T cell receptor beta chains were all obtained from the same sample, sequenced in a study of identical twins (dated by TCRdb to 2016 to 2018). The library was made by 5' RACE. The sequencer was an Illumina HiSeq 2000. TCRdb ran its own pipeline on the public reads, namely fastp trimming at Q25 and MiXCR clone calling, and kept in-frame beta chains. Records with the same CDR3 protein are collapsed into one entry carrying the most frequent genes and DNA. Here the sample has about 810,000 distinct CDR3 sequences; 9% to 15% occur a single time. The leading ten clones occupy around 1.6% of the sample. These data are also associated with another study on yellow fever vaccine responses in identical twins.

The sequenced material came from PBMCs. These receptors all come from a woman aged 18-35 years in good health.

This clonotype was observed a handful of times. The chain joins TRBV6-1 to TRBJ2-7, with 9 bases identical to TRBD2. The CDR3 has 15 amino acids. Germline-derived CDR1 and CDR2 are MNHNS and SASEGT. V lost 5 bases, J lost 3 bases, and 8 bases stayed unmatched. Written as DNA, the CDR3 is TGTGCCAGCAGTCAAACTAGCGGGCAGTTCTACGAGCAGTACTTC. Protein: CASSQTSGQFYEQYF.

In nucleotides, the CDR3 is TGTGCCAGCAGCCTGCCGACTAGCGGGGGGGGGGTTGACCAGTACTTC. Protein: CASSLPTSGGGVDQYF. The chain uses TRBV28 and TRBJ2-5; 14 positions agree with TRBD2. The junction had 13 bases not matched to a gene; V was cut back by 6 bases and J by 10 bases. The length of the CDR3 is 16 residues. CDR1 and CDR2 (germline): MDHEN, SYDVKM.

The chain carries TRBV10-3 and TRBJ1-2; possible D gene TRBD1, 6 bases. This CDR3 is built from 17 residues. Germline-derived CDR1 and CDR2 are ENHRY and SYGVKD. The V end lost 4 bases, the J end lost 2 bases, and 20 bases lay between the germline ends. CDR3 DNA: TGTGCCATCAGTGTTACAGGGTCATTCCCCGACAACTATGGCTACACCTTC. Protein sequence: CAISVTGSFPDNYGYTF.

The rearrangement joins TRBV6-1 to TRBJ2-2; 10 nucleotides line up with TRBD2. The V and J ends lost 5 bases and 7 bases, in that order; junction bases with no gene match: 7. The CDR3 has 15 amino acids. Germline assignment: CDR1 MNHNS and CDR2 SASEGT. DNA of the CDR3: TGTGCCAGCAGTCCAAGCGGGGGGGCCGGCGGGGAGCTGTTTTTT. This sequence encodes CASSPSGGAGGELFF.

This clonotype was counted between two and nine times. The CDR3 reads CASSQDWGGIQETQYF. As DNA, the CDR3 is TGTGCCAGCAGCCAAGATTGGGGGGGTATTCAAGAGACCCAGTACTTC. The chain carries TRBV4-2 and TRBJ2-5; 7 bases are shared with TRBD2. CDR3 length: 16 amino acids. Germline CDR1 and CDR2: LGHNA and YNFKEQ. Losses at the gene ends were 0 bases for V and 2 bases for J; bases not matched to a gene: 6.

This clonotype has more than one count but fewer than ten. The J gene is TRBJ2-7, the V gene TRBV18; 10 positions match TRBD1. From germline, CDR1 is KGHSH and CDR2 LQKENI. The CDR3 is 15 amino acids. The V segment lost 3 bases and the J segment 4 bases; nucleotides outside the gene matches: 6. The chain's CDR3 is CASSPWDRGPYEQYV. The CDR3 region has the DNA TGTGCCAGCTCACCGTGGGACAGGGGACCATACGAGCAGTACGTC.

The chain links TRBV12-3 or TRBV12-4 to TRBJ1-2; tentative D call: TRBD1 (6 bases). Trimming pared 6 bases from V and 2 bases from J, leaving 13 bases between. CDR3 length equals 14 residues. CDR3 nucleotides: TGTGCCAGCAGCGGTGGACAGCTAAACTATGGCTACACCTTC. Encoded protein: CASSGGQLNYGYTF.

In its sample, this clonotype was seen a few times. This rearrangement joins TRBV12-3 or TRBV12-4 to TRBJ2-5; 11 positions match TRBD2. CDR3 length equals 15 residues. With V trimmed by 6 bases and J by 5 bases, 8 bases remained unmatched. In DNA, the CDR3 is TGTGCCAGCAGGCCCAAAGGACTAGCGGGTGAGACCCAGTACTTC. As protein: CASRPKGLAGETQYF.

This clonotype was counted between two and nine times. The genes are TRBV12-3 or TRBV12-4 and TRBJ1-1, with unresolved D. The ends were cut back, 3 bases at V and 11 bases at J, with 16 bases in the middle. This CDR3 contains 13 residues. The CDR3 DNA reads as TGTGCCAGCAGTTTGTTTAGCGGGGATCCGGCTTTCTTT. Translation gives CASSLFSGDPAFF.

This clonotype showed up just a few times. The chain recombines TRBV12-3 or TRBV12-4 with TRBJ1-3, with D uncertain. The V gene lost 0 bases and the J gene lost 0 bases, with 12 bases spanning the gap. The CDR3 has 17 residues. This CDR3 reads CASSLAAGPSSGNTIYF. Written as DNA, the CDR3 is TGTGCCAGCAGTTTAGCCGCGGGTCCGAGCTCTGGAAACACCATATATTTT.

This clonotype was found once. The genes are TRBV20-1 and TRBJ2-3; D may be TRBD1 or TRBD2 (5 bases each). CDR3 length equals 17 residues. Germline loops: CDR1 DFQATT, CDR2 SNEGSKA (reference sequence). The CDR3 region has the DNA TGCTGCGCTAGAGATAGCCTCGGGACGGTAGAAGTGGATACGCAGTATTTT. This gives the protein CCARDSLGTVEVDTQYF.

The rearrangement uses TRBV7-9 and TRBJ2-3; D is unclear. V lost 4 bases, J lost 0 bases, and 17 bases lay in between. CDR1 and CDR2 from the germline V gene are SEHNR and FQNEAQ (reference sequence). This CDR3 spans 17 amino acids. The CDR3 reads CASSSPRVASSTDTQYF. In DNA form, the CDR3 reads TGTGCCAGCAGCTCGCCGAGAGTGGCTTCTAGCACAGATACGCAGTATTTT.

The chain combines TRBV3-1 with TRBJ2-6; possibly TRBD1 for D (5 bases). Germline-derived CDR1 and CDR2 are LGHDT and YNNKEL (reference sequence). The CDR3 is made up of 17 amino acids. The V and J ends lost 4 bases and 3 bases respectively, with 16 bases between them. The CDR3 region has the DNA TGTGCCAGCAGCCCCGACCCCCAGGGCGTTGGGGCCAACGTCCTGACTTTC. Its protein product is CASSPDPQGVGANVLTF.